The 20 T cell receptor beta chains in this list originate from one sample, sequenced in a study of PD-L1 blockade in urothelial cancer. TCRdb's table, derived via immunoSEQ multiplex PCR, lists solely in-frame clones and lacks some. The data show roughly 130,000 clones, roughly 80% seen once. As for time point: pretreatment peripheral blood. The sample in question was PBMCs, obtained around atezolizumab (anti-PD-L1) treatment. Source of these receptors: a man between 50 and 59 years old with urothelial cancer.

This clone has just one count. The chain recombines TRBV2 with TRBJ1-2; 8 bases align to TRBD1. CDR3 length equals 17 residues. Germline CDR1 and CDR2: SNHLY and FYNNEI. Unmatched junction bases numbered 14, after V lost 4 bases and J lost 4 bases. CDR3 protein: CASSASGGRGRTYGYTF. The CDR3 nucleotides are TGTGCCAGCAGTGCTAGTGGGGGCAGGGGGCGAACCTATGGCTACACCTTC.

The rearrangement uses TRBV11-3 and TRBJ2-2; TRBD2 might be the D (6 bases). The CDR3 extends over 14 amino acids. The germline V and J ends were trimmed by 5 bases and 4 bases, with 11 bases remaining between them. The germline V gene encodes CDR1 SGHNT and CDR2 YENEEA. Here the CDR3 reads CASSTGTRTGELFF. CDR3 sequence (DNA): TGTGCCAGCAGCACCGGGACTCGCACCGGGGAGCTGTTTTTT. The variable domain in full, completed from reference TRBV11-3 and TRBJ2-2, reads EAGVVQSPRYKIIEKKQPVAFWCNPISGHNTLYWYLQNLGQGPELLIRYENEEAVDDSQLPKDRFSAERLKGVDSTLKIQPAELGDSAVYLCASSTGTRTGELFFGEGSRLTVL.

The rearrangement uses TRBV7-2 and TRBJ2-3, with 9 positions matching TRBD1. Per the germline V gene, CDR1 is SGHTA and CDR2 is FQGNSA. Unmatched junction bases numbered 0, after V lost 1 base and J lost 10 bases. The CDR3 consists of 12 residues. The CDR3: CASSLGTGAQYF. CDR3 nucleotides: TGTGCCAGCAGCTTAGGGACAGGGGCGCAGTATTTT. Filled out from reference TRBV7-2 and TRBJ2-3, the complete variable domain reads GAGVSQSPSNKVTEKGKDVELRCDPISGHTALYWYRQSLGQGLEFLIYFQGNSAPDKSGLPSDRFSAERTGGSVSTLTIQRTQQEDSAVYLCASSLGTGAQYFGPGTRLTVL.

The genes are TRBV19 and TRBJ2-7, with TRBD1 identical over 10 bases. The CDR3 has 16 amino acids. Germline assignment: CDR1 LNHDA and CDR2 SQIVND (reference sequence). Trimming at V came to 1 base and at J to 1 base, leaving 4 bases not matched to a gene. CDR3 coding DNA: TGTGCCAGTAGTATAGCGACAGGGGGCCGGTCCTACGAGCAGTACTTC. Translated, it gives CASSIATGGRSYEQYF.

The rearrangement links TRBV4-1 to TRBJ2-5; D might be TRBD1 (6 bases). The ends were cut back, 1 base at V and 0 bases at J, with 9 bases in the middle. CDR1 MGHRA and CDR2 YSYEKL come from the germline V gene. The CDR3 extends over 15 amino acids. The CDR3 protein is CASSQAWTDQETQYF. The CDR3 region has the DNA TGCGCCAGCAGCCAAGCTTGGACAGACCAAGAGACCCAGTACTTC.

The rearrangement joins TRBV28 to TRBJ2-7; D perhaps matches TRBD1 (6 bases). V was pared by 4 bases and J by 4 bases, with 14 bases between. This CDR3 contains 14 residues. CDR1 is MDHEN and CDR2 is SYDVKM in the germline V gene. The CDR3 sequence is CASSWAGVKYEQYF. CDR3 nucleotide sequence: TGTGCCAGCAGTTGGGCAGGGGTTAAGTACGAGCAGTACTTC.

This chain connects TRBV5-5 to TRBJ2-7; TRBD2 agrees at 10 bases. Unmatched junction bases numbered 6, after V lost 1 base and J lost 5 bases. Germline V gene sequence: CDR1 SGHKS, CDR2 YYEKEE (reference sequence). There are 15 residues in the CDR3. The CDR3, as DNA: TGTGCCAGCAGCTTGATATCTAGCGGGAGAAACGAGCAGTACTTC. It yields the protein CASSLISSGRNEQYF.

The rearrangement links TRBV5-5 to TRBJ2-7; tentatively, D is TRBD2 (5 bases). This CDR3 has 14 residues. Germline-derived CDR1 and CDR2 are SGHKS and YYEKEE (reference sequence). Trimming removed 0 bases from V and 7 bases from J, with 14 bases in between. CDR3 sequence (DNA): TGTGCCAGCAGCTTGGCGGGAACCCGTATAGAGCAGTACTTC. This translates into CASSLAGTRIEQYF.

The V call is TRBV5-1, the J call TRBJ2-1, with D possibly TRBD2 on 5 matching bases. This CDR3 region has 14 residues. Trimming removed 4 bases from V and 5 bases from J, with 13 bases in between. Per the germline V gene, CDR1 is SGHRS and CDR2 is YFSETQ. The CDR3 DNA reads TGCGCCAGCAGCAAGGGCGGGCCCAACAATGAGCAGTTCTTC. It is translated as CASSKGGPNNEQFF.

The V and J genes are TRBV28 and TRBJ1-4; D call uncertain. Germline V lookup: CDR1 MDHEN, CDR2 SYDVKM. V lost 3 bases and J 7 bases, leaving 3 bases between the germline ends. The CDR3 has 11 residues. CDR3 region: CASSLSEKLFF. The CDR3 DNA is TGTGCCAGCAGTTTGAGTGAAAAACTGTTTTTT.

The chain carries TRBV7-8 and TRBJ2-2; the match to TRBD2 covers 10 bases. The V gene end was trimmed by 5 bases and the J gene end by 6 bases; junction bases not matched to a gene: 9. This CDR3 is built from 16 residues. The germline gives CDR1 SGHVS, CDR2 FQNEAQ. The CDR3 spells CASSLRASGSSGELFF. The CDR3 DNA is TGTGCCAGCAGCCTCCGCGCTAGCGGGAGCTCCGGGGAGCTGTTTTTT.

This sequence joins TRBV23-1 and TRBJ2-7; D uncertain. TRBV23-1 qualifies as an ORF whose function is uncertain. CDR3 length: 14 residues. V lost 3 bases and J 2 bases, leaving 11 bases between the germline ends. CDR3 DNA: TGCGCCAGCAGTCACCCGCTACGAACCTACGAGCAGTACTTC. Its translation: CASSHPLRTYEQYF.

The gene calls are TRBV15 and TRBJ2-2; possible D gene TRBD1, 6 bases. V shed 0 bases and J shed 1 base, with 15 bases lying between them. Germline V lookup: CDR1 LNHNV, CDR2 YYDKDF (reference sequence). CDR3 length: 18 residues. Written as DNA, the CDR3 is TGTGCCACCAGCAGAGACCGATGGGACACCCAGAACACCGGGGAGCTGTTTTTT. It codes for CATSRDRWDTQNTGELFF.

J is TRBJ1-5 and V is TRBV7-2; D not resolved. There are 15 residues in the CDR3. V lost 0 bases and J lost 7, with 13 bases in between. Germline assignment: CDR1 SGHTA and CDR2 FQGNSA. CDR3 in amino acids: CASSLAGREEQPQHF. CDR3 nucleotide sequence: TGTGCCAGCAGCTTAGCCGGAAGGGAGGAGCAGCCCCAGCATTTT.

This rearrangement joins TRBV30 to TRBJ2-1, with 9 positions matching TRBD2. Germline V CDR1 and CDR2: GTSNPN, SVGIG (reference sequence). The length of the CDR3 is 14 residues. The V and J ends lost 5 bases and 7 bases, in that order; junction bases with no gene match: 9. The CDR3 spells CAWGTGLATNEQFF. CDR3 bases: TGTGCCTGGGGTACGGGACTAGCCACAAATGAGCAGTTCTTC. The variable domain in full, with the rest retrieved from reference TRBV30 and TRBJ2-1, is SQTIHQWPATLVQPVGSPLSLECTVEGTSNPNLYWYRQAAGRGLQLLFYSVGIGQISSEVPQNLSASRPQDRQFILSSKKLLLSDSGFYLCAWGTGLATNEQFFGPGTRLTVL.

This sequence joins TRBV18 and TRBJ2-5; 8 bases agree with TRBD1. The CDR3 runs 13 residues. Germline V gene data show CDR1 as KGHSH and CDR2 as LQKENI. The V segment lost 3 bases and the J segment 4 bases; nucleotides outside the gene matches: 1. CDR3 protein: CASSPGQGETQYF. CDR3 bases: TGTGCCAGCTCACCCGGACAGGGAGAGACCCAGTACTTC.

The chain links TRBV27 to TRBJ2-5, with D possibly TRBD1 on 5 matching bases. V was pared by 3 bases and J by 5 bases, with 13 bases between. The CDR3 extends over 14 amino acids. Germline V lookup: CDR1 MNHEY, CDR2 SMNVEV (reference sequence). The CDR3 DNA reads TGTGCCAGCAGTTTTATAGGGGCCTGGGAGACCCAGTACTTC. It yields the protein CASSFIGAWETQYF.

The V call is TRBV5-1, the J call TRBJ2-2, with a weak D call TRBD1 (5 bases). The CDR3 length is 16 residues. Germline CDR1 and CDR2: SGHRS and YFSETQ. V was shortened by 0 bases and J by 3 bases, with 12 bases between the two germline ends. The CDR3 is CASSLVTGRDTGELFF. The CDR3 nucleotides are TGCGCCAGCAGCTTGGTTACAGGACGAGACACCGGGGAGCTGTTTTTT.

This clone was seen a handful of times. CDR3 nucleotides: TGTGCCAGCAGCTTGGTGCCAGAGGCGAACACTGAAGCTTTCTTT. Encoded protein: CASSLVPEANTEAFF. The rearrangement joins TRBV5-5 to TRBJ1-1; D is undetermined. V lost 0 bases, J lost 1 base, and 10 bases lay in between. Germline V gene data show CDR1 as SGHKS and CDR2 as YYEKEE (reference sequence). The CDR3 has 15 residues.

The rearrangement uses TRBV4-1 and TRBJ2-1; D may be TRBD2 (6 bases). The V end lost 1 base, the J end lost 9 bases, and 13 bases lay between the germline ends. Per the germline V gene, CDR1 is MGHRA and CDR2 is YSYEKL. The CDR3 has 14 residues. CDR3 protein: CASSQGWKGGEQFF. The CDR3 region has the DNA TGCGCCAGCAGCCAAGGATGGAAGGGAGGTGAGCAGTTCTTC.